A single sample is the source of the 10 T cell receptor beta chains below, sequenced in a study of control samples from healthy donors and cancer patients. TCRdb's table, derived via immunoSEQ multiplex PCR, lists solely in-frame clones and lacks some. The profile shows about 82,000 clones, around nine tenths of them singletons. Material for sequencing was blood. The receptors were gathered from a man aged 50-60 years in good health.

The chain has TRBV5-8 and TRBJ1-6; 7 bases align to TRBD1. V lost 1 base and J lost 0; bases outside the gene matches: 4. Germline V gene lookup returns CDR1 SGHTS and CDR2 YDEGEE. This CDR3 comprises 17 residues. CDR3 sequence: CASSLRQGSSYNSPLHF. The DNA of the CDR3 is TGTGCCAGCAGCTTGCGACAGGGAAGCTCCTATAATTCACCCCTCCACTTT.

The genes are TRBV5-1 and TRBJ2-2, with D tentatively TRBD1 (7 bases). This CDR3 is 15 amino acids long. Germline loops: CDR1 SGHRS, CDR2 YFSETQ. Trimming removed 1 base at V and 4 bases at J, with 11 bases between. The CDR3 here is CASSLLQGGTGELFF. The CDR3 nucleotides read TGCGCCAGCAGCTTGCTCCAGGGGGGCACCGGGGAGCTGTTTTTT. The full variable domain, with the rest looked up from reference TRBV5-1 and TRBJ2-2, is KAGVTQTPRYLIKTRGQQVTLSCSPISGHRSVSWYQQTPGQGLQFLFEYFSETQRNKGNFPGRFSGRQFSNSRSEMNVSTLELGDSALYLCASSLLQGGTGELFFGEGSRLTVL.

This clone was counted a single time. The rearrangement uses TRBV29-1 and TRBJ2-7; D possibly corresponds to TRBD2 (5 bases). CDR3 length equals 13 residues. V shed 1 base and J shed 5 bases, with 12 bases lying between them. CDR1 and CDR2 from the germline V gene are SQVTM and ANQGSEA. The CDR3 reads CSVEVSPRDEQYF. The CDR3 nucleotides are TGCAGCGTTGAAGTCTCTCCGCGGGACGAGCAGTACTTC.

V gene TRBV6-1 combines with J gene TRBJ2-7; D gene unclear. Trimming left V 2 bases short and J 6 bases short, with 11 bases between. CDR3 length: 13 residues. CDR1 is MNHNS and CDR2 is SASEGT in the germline V gene. CDR3 nucleotides: TGTGCCAGCAGTGAATGGGGTGGTGGCGAGCAGTACTTC. The encoded protein is CASSEWGGGEQYF.

This chain uses TRBV7-2 with TRBJ1-6; no clear D gene. Germline values: CDR1 SGHTA, CDR2 FQGNSA. The CDR3 loop spans 13 amino acids. The V gene lost 0 bases and the J gene lost 10 bases, with 7 bases spanning the gap. In DNA, the CDR3 is TGTGCCAGCAGCTTAGCTATGAGATCACCCCTCCACTTT. Its protein product is CASSLAMRSPLHF.

The V call is TRBV6-5, the J call TRBJ2-7; D perhaps matches TRBD2 (7 bases). CDR1 and CDR2 from the germline V gene are MNHEY and SVGAGI. The germline V and J ends were trimmed by 4 bases and 3 bases, with 16 bases remaining between them. The CDR3 sequence is 15 residues long. CDR3 amino acids: CASSSPRGGDYEQYF. The CDR3, as DNA: TGTGCCAGCAGTTCCCCGAGGGGGGGGGACTACGAGCAGTACTTC.

J is TRBJ2-1 and V is TRBV27, with TRBD2 matching 7 bases. V was pared by 1 base and J by 6 bases, with 3 bases of the junction left unmatched. This CDR3 region has 14 residues. The germline CDR1 and CDR2 sequences are MNHEY and SMNVEV (reference sequence). This chain's CDR3 is CASSLLGLFNEQFF. The CDR3 region has the DNA TGTGCCAGCAGTTTATTGGGACTATTCAATGAGCAGTTCTTC.

This chain joins TRBV5-4 and TRBJ2-5; TRBD1 matches 8 bases. The trim removed 4 bases at V and 2 bases at J, leaving 4 bases unmatched. Per germline, CDR1 SGHNT and CDR2 YYREEE (reference sequence). This CDR3 comprises 14 residues. The CDR3 here is CASSPRTGQETQYF. CDR3 in DNA: TGTGCCAGCAGCCCTCGGACAGGGCAAGAGACCCAGTACTTC.

This sequence joins TRBV5-4 and TRBJ2-2; 9 positions match TRBD1. CDR1 and CDR2 from the germline V gene are SGHNT and YYREEE (reference sequence). The junction had 8 bases not matched to a gene; V was cut back by 4 bases and J by 4 bases. The length of the CDR3 is 16 residues. The CDR3 sequence: CASSQTGTGSTGELFF. The DNA of the CDR3 is TGTGCCAGCAGCCAGACCGGGACAGGGAGCACCGGGGAGCTGTTTTTT.

V gene TRBV7-8 combines with J gene TRBJ2-3; weak D call: TRBD2 (6 bases). Germline values: CDR1 SGHVS, CDR2 FQNEAQ. Trimming removed 4 bases from V and 4 bases from J, with 18 bases in between. The CDR3 length is 16 residues. The CDR3 spells CASSSRGTGMPDTQYF. The CDR3 region has the DNA TGTGCCAGCAGCTCTCGGGGGACCGGCATGCCAGATACGCAGTATTTT.